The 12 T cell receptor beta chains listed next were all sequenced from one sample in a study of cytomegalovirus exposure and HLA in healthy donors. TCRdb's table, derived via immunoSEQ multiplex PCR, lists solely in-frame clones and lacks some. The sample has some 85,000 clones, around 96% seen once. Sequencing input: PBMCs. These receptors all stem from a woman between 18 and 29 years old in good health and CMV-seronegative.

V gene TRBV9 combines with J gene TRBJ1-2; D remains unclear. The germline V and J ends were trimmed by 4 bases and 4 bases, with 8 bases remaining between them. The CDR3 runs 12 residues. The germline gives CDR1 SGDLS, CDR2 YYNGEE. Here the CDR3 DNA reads TGTGCCAGCAGCCCCCGGAGCTATGGCTACACCTTC. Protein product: CASSPRSYGYTF.

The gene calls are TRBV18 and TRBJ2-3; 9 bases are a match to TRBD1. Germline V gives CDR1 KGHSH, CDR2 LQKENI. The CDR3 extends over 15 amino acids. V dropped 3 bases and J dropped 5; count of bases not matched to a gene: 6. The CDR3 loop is CASSPRTGVQDTQYF. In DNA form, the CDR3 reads TGTGCCAGCTCACCCCGGACAGGGGTACAAGATACGCAGTATTTT.

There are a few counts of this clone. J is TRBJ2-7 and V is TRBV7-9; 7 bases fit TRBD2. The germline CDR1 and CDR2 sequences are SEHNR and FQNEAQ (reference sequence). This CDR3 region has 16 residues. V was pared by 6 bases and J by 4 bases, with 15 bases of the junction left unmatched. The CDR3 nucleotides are TGTGCCAGCAGTCCTAGGGGAGGGAAGTTCCCTTACGAGCAGTACTTC. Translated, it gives CASSPRGGKFPYEQYF.

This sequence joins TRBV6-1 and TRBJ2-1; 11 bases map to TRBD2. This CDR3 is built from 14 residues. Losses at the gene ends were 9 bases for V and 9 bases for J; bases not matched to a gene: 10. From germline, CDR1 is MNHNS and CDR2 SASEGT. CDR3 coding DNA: TGTGCCAGAAAGACTAGCGGGGAGGCCATTGAGCAGTTCTTC. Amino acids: CARKTSGEAIEQFF.

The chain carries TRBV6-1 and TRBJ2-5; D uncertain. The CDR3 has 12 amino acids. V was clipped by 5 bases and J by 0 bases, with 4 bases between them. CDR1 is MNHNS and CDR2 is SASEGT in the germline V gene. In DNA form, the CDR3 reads TGTGCCAGCAGTCCAGACCAAGAGACCCAGTACTTC. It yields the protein CASSPDQETQYF.

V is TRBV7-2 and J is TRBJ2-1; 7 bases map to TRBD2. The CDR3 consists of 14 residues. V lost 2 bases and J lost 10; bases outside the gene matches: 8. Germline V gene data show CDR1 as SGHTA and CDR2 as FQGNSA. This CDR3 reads CASSLSSAGVEQFF. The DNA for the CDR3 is TGTGCCAGCAGCTTATCTTCGGCGGGAGTGGAGCAGTTCTTC.

The CDR3 sequence is CSVRLRNEQFF. The CDR3 DNA reads TGCAGTGTGCGACTTCGCAATGAGCAGTTCTTC. The rearrangement uses TRBV20-1 and TRBJ2-1; D unclear. CDR1 DFQATT and CDR2 SNEGSKA come from the germline V gene (reference sequence). V dropped 7 bases and J dropped 6 bases, with 10 bases sitting between them. The CDR3 consists of 11 residues.

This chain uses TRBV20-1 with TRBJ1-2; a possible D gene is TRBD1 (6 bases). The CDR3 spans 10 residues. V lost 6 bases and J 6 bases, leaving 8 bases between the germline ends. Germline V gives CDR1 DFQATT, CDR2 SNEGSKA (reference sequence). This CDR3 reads CSAQGHGYTF. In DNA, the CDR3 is TGCAGTGCCCAGGGGCATGGCTACACCTTC.

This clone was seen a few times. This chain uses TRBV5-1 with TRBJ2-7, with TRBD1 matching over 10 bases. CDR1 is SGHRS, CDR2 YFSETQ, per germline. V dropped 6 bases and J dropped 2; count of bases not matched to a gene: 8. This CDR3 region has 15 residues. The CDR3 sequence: CASKIGTGDTYEQYF. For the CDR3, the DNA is TGCGCCAGCAAAATCGGGACAGGGGATACCTACGAGCAGTACTTC.

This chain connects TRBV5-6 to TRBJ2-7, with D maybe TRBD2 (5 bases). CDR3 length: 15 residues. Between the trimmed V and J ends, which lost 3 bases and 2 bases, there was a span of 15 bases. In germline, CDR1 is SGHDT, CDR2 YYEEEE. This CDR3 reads CASSSGSDGPYEQYF. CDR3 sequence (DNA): TGTGCCAGCAGCTCGGGGTCGGACGGGCCCTACGAGCAGTACTTC.

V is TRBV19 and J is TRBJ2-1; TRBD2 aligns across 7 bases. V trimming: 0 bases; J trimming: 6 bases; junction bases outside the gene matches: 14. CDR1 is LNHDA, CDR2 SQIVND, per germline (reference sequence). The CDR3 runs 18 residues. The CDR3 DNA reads TGTGCCAGTAGTATAGATAAGTTCGGGGGGAGGTTGGGCAATGAGCAGTTCTTC. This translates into CASSIDKFGGRLGNEQFF.

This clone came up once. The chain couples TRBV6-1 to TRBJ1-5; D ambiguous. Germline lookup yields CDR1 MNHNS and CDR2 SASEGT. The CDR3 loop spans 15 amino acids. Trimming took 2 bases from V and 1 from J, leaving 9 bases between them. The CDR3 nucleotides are TGTGCCAGCAGTGAAACGGGATGGAGCAATCAGCCCCAGCATTTT. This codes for CASSETGWSNQPQHF.